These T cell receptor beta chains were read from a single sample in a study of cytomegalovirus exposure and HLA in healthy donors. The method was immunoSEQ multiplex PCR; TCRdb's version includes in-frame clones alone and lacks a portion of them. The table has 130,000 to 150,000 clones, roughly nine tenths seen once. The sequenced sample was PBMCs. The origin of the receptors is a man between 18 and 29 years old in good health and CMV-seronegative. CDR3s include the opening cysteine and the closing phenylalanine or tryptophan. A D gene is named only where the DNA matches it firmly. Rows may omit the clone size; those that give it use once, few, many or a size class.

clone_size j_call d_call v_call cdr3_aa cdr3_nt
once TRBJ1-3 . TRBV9 CASSPPRGNTIYF TGTGCCAGCAGCCCTCCACGGGGAAACACCATATATTTT
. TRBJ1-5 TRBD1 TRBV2 CASSDFRQGAGRQPQHF TGTGCCAGCAGTGACTTTCGCCAGGGGGCTGGTCGTCAGCCCCAGCATTTT
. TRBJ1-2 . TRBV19 CASSNEVNDRLGYGYTF TGTGCCAGTAGTAATGAGGTGAACGACAGACTTGGCTATGGCTACACCTTC
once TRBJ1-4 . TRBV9 CASSATPTNEKLFF TGTGCCAGCAGCGCCACACCAACTAATGAAAAACTGTTTTTT
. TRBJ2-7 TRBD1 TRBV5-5 CASRNIRDSNYEQYF TGTGCCAGCAGAAATATTCGGGACAGTAACTACGAGCAGTACTTC
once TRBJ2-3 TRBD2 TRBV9 CASSVGGSGGPDTQYF TGTGCCAGCAGCGTAGGGGGTAGCGGGGGCCCAGATACGCAGTATTTT
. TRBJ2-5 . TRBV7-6 CATRRGPQETQYF TGTGCCACCCGGAGGGGACCGCAAGAGACCCAGTACTTC
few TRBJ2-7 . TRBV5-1 CASSIQGYEQYF TGCGCCAGCAGCATACAGGGCTACGAGCAGTACTTC
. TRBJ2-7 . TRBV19 CASAPGLSHDTQYF TGTGCCAGTGCTCCCGGACTGTCTCATGATACACAGTACTTC
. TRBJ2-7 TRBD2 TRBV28 CASSSGLAVTYEQYF TGTGCCAGCAGTTCGGGACTAGCGGTAACCTACGAGCAGTACTTC
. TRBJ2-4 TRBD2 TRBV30 CAWSVPSGGPRTLAKNIQYF TGTGCCTGGAGTGTACCTAGCGGGGGGCCACGAACCTTAGCCAAAAACATTCAGTACTTC
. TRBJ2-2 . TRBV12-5 CASGPSGELFF TGTGCTAGTGGTCCGTCCGGGGAGCTGTTTTTT
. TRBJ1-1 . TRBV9 CASSVEGQNTEAFF TGTGCCAGCAGCGTAGAGGGACAGAACACTGAAGCTTTCTTT
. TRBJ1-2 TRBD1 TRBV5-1 CASSGGQGAGGYTF TGCGCCAGCAGCGGAGGACAGGGGGCCGGTGGCTACACCTTC
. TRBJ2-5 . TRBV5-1 CASSLTFTGTSQETQYF TGCGCCAGCAGTCTGACCTTTACCGGGACATCTCAAGAGACCCAGTACTTC
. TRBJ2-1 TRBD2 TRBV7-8 CASVITSGVYNEQFF TGTGCCAGCGTGATAACTAGCGGCGTTTACAATGAGCAGTTCTTC
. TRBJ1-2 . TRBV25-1 CASSENFLYTF TGTGCCAGCAGTGAAAATTTCCTTTACACCTTC
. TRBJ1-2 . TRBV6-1 CASSGQGYTF TGTGCCAGCAGCGGACAGGGCTACACCTTC
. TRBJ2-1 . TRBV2 CASKGTWNEQFF TGTGCCAGCAAAGGGACTTGGAATGAGCAGTTCTTC
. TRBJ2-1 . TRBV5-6 CASSLRLLSDHNEQFF TGTGCCAGCAGCTTGAGGCTCCTAAGCGACCACAATGAGCAGTTCTTC
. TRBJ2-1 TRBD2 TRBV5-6 CASSLMTSGRPTPYNEQFF TGTGCCAGCAGCTTGATGACTAGCGGGAGGCCCACCCCCTACAATGAGCAGTTCTTC
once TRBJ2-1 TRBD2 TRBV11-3 CASSLGPGLAFFF TGTGCCAGCAGCTTAGGGCCGGGACTAGCCTTCTTCTTC
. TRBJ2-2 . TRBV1 CTSNDPWTSGRTGELFF TGCACCAGCAACGACCCTTGGACTAGCGGGAGGACCGGGGAGCTGTTTTTT
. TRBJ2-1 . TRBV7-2 CASSLPNGGYNEQFF TGTGCCAGCAGCCTACCGAATGGCGGCTACAATGAGCAGTTCTTC
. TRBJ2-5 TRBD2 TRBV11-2 CASSLVTSGRPTWAETQYF TGTGCCAGCAGCTTAGTAACTAGCGGGAGACCTACGTGGGCAGAGACCCAGTACTTC
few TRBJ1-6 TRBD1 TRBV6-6 CASCIQGGSPLHF TGTGCCAGCTGTATCCAGGGGGGATCACCCCTCCACTTT
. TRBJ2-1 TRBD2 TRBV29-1 CSVVHPSGSSYNEQFF TGCAGCGTAGTTCACCCAAGCGGGAGCTCCTACAATGAGCAGTTCTTC
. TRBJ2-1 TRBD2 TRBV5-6 CASLAGLTYNEQFF TGTGCCAGCCTAGCGGGGTTAACCTACAATGAGCAGTTCTTC
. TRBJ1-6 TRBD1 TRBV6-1 CASSGQGAFSIGSPLHF TGTGCCAGCAGTGGACAGGGGGCGTTTTCCATCGGTTCACCCCTCCACTTT
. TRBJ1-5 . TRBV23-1 CASSPEGDRARGNQPQHF TGCGCCAGCAGTCCCGAGGGGGATAGGGCCCGCGGCAATCAGCCCCAGCATTTT
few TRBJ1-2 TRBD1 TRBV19 CASSTRQGYGYTF TGTGCCAGTAGTACAAGACAGGGCTATGGCTACACCTTC
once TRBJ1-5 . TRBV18 CASSPASNQPQHF TGTGCCAGCTCACCGGCCTCGAATCAGCCCCAGCATTTT
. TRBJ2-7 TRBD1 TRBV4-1 CASSPDRGLEQYF TGCGCCAGCAGCCCCGACAGGGGCCTAGAGCAGTACTTC
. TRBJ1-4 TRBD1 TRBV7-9 CASSLGQGTLQEKLFF TGTGCCAGCAGCTTAGGACAGGGGACCCTCCAGGAAAAACTGTTTTTT
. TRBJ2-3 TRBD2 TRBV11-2 CASSLSVGLAPDTQYF TGTGCCAGCAGCCTGTCCGTGGGACTAGCCCCAGATACGCAGTATTTT
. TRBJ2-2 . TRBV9 CASTSEGAGTGELFF TGTGCCAGCACATCGGAGGGGGCCGGCACCGGGGAGCTGTTTTTT
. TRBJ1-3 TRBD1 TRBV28 CASSPPRTGKGNTIYF TGTGCCAGCAGTCCCCCCCGGACAGGGAAGGGAAACACCATATATTTT
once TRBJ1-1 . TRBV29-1 CSAETLDSEAFF TGCAGCGCAGAGACCCTGGACAGTGAAGCTTTCTTT
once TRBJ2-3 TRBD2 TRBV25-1 CASSEWTRGGVTDTQYF TGTGCCAGCAGTGAATGGACGCGGGGGGGCGTAACAGATACGCAGTATTTT
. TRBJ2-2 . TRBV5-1 CASSLGGNTGELFF TGCGCCAGCAGCTTGGGAGGGAACACCGGGGAGCTGTTTTTT
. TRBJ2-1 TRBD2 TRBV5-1 CASSHESGGYNEQFF TGCGCCAGCAGCCATGAAAGCGGGGGTTACAATGAGCAGTTCTTC
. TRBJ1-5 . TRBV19 CASSSPGATSNQPQHF TGTGCCAGTAGCAGCCCGGGAGCTACTAGCAATCAGCCCCAGCATTTT
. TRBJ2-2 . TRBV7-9 CASSLGLRLETGELFF TGTGCCAGCAGCTTAGGATTGAGACTAGAGACCGGGGAGCTGTTTTTT
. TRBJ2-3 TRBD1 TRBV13 CASSPDRGSTDTQYF TGTGCCAGCAGCCCGGACAGGGGGAGCACAGATACGCAGTATTTT
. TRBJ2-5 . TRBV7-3 CASSSGGLGETQYF TGTGCCAGCAGCTCGGGGGGCCTAGGAGAGACCCAGTACTTC
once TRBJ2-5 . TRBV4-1 CASSTNRRQETQYF TGCGCCAGCAGCACGAACAGGCGTCAAGAGACCCAGTACTTC
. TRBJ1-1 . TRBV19 CASSIGTDAMMNTEAFF TGTGCCAGTAGTATCGGGACTGACGCCATGATGAACACTGAAGCTTTCTTT
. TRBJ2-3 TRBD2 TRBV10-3 CAINPREGTDTQYF TGTGCCATCAACCCGCGGGAGGGCACAGATACGCAGTATTTT
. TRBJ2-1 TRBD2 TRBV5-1 CASSLHASGGYNEQFF TGCGCCAGCAGCCTCCACGCCAGCGGGGGGTACAATGAGCAGTTCTTC
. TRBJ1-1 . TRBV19 CASSNRRTEAFF TGTGCCAGTAGTAATAGGAGGACTGAAGCTTTCTTT
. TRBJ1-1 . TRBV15 CATSRVRVGTEAFF TGTGCCACCAGCAGAGTCAGGGTGGGGACTGAAGCTTTCTTT
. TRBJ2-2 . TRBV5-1 CASTLSATVGELFF TGCGCCAGCACCTTGTCGGCTACAGTAGGAGAGCTGTTTTTT
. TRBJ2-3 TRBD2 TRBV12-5 CASRIEGGSADTQYF TGTGCTAGCCGCATTGAGGGAGGGAGTGCAGATACGCAGTATTTT
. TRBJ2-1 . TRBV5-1 CASSGGNEQFF TGCGCCAGCAGCGGGGGGAATGAGCAGTTCTTC